Sequencing of this TCR beta chain was carried out in a study of shared clonotypes between healthy human individuals. TCRdb's copy holds only in-frame clones and misses some; the assay was immunoSEQ multiplex PCR. The sample contains about 380,000 clones, 96% of which appear only once. Study-level findings and limits: In a handful of donors, 4.5% to 5.5% of naive CD4 clonotypes appeared in common. Since donors were few, the genetic and exposure-history diversity represented was limited.

The CDR3 has 14 amino acids. CDR1 is SQVTM and CDR2 is ANQGSEA in the germline V gene. V lost 3 bases, J lost 1 base, and 13 bases lay in between. On this clone: Its antigen is currently unknown.

This chain connects TRBV29-1 to TRBJ2-7; the D gene is possibly TRBD1 (6 bases). Sample: memory CD8+ T cells sorted from blood. Described subset: CD45RO+ cells pooled with CCR7-negative TemRA cells. The source of this sequence is a man younger than 45 in good health. The CDR3, as DNA: TGCAGCGTTGATATTCAGGGGACGTCCTACGAGCAGTACTTC. Translating gives CSVDIQGTSYEQYF.